The 6 T cell receptor beta chains given below trace back to one sample, sequenced in a study of blood T cells in healthy people across ages. Through a sample-barcoded 5' primer and a J-beta primer mix, a second PCR was run for about 6 to 11 cycles. TCRdb called the 5' RACE reads again in MiXCR, with one record for every CDR3 protein. This sample yields about 970,000 distinct CDR3 sequences, of which roughly half are seen a single time; about a fifth belongs to the top ten. Sequenced sample: blood. The source is an older woman in good health.

The chain uses TRBV6-2 or TRBV6-3 and TRBJ1-5; no firm D call. The V end lost 0 bases, the J end lost 6 bases, and 15 bases lay between the germline ends. The germline gives CDR1 MNHEY, CDR2 SVGEGT. CDR3 length: 16 residues. CDR3 bases: TGTGCCAGCAGTTACTCGAGTTCGGGTTGGGGTCAGCCCCAGCATTTT. Its translation is CASSYSSSGWGQPQHF.

The chain combines TRBV28 with TRBJ2-1; 7 bases agree with TRBD2. The CDR3 is 17 amino acids. In germline, CDR1 is MDHEN, CDR2 SYDVKM. V shed 3 bases, J shed 7 bases, and the junction held 15 bases outside the gene matches. CDR3 sequence (DNA): TGTGCCAGCAGTTTTAGTCCTCTAGCGGTTAGTCGGAATGAGCAGTTCTTC. This encodes CASSFSPLAVSRNEQFF.

This clonotype was seen only a few times. This chain joins TRBV27 and TRBJ2-4; the D is unclear. The germline V gene has CDR1 MNHEY and CDR2 SMNVEV (reference sequence). This CDR3 comprises 14 residues. Trimming removed 5 bases at V and 12 bases at J, with 20 bases between. This CDR3 is CASSPQESTYPQYF. CDR3 DNA sequence: TGTGCCAGCAGTCCCCAGGAGAGTACCTATCCTCAGTACTTC.

This clonotype was seen a handful of times. This sequence joins TRBV6-2 or TRBV6-3 and TRBJ2-5, with 10 bases fitting TRBD2. Losses at the gene ends were 5 bases for V and 6 bases for J; bases not matched to a gene: 9. Germline loops: CDR1 MNHEY, CDR2 SVGEGT. This CDR3 has 15 amino acids. CDR3 DNA: TGTGCCAGCAGTCAAAAAAGCGGGAGGGCACAGACCCAGTACTTC. This encodes CASSQKSGRAQTQYF.

The J gene is TRBJ1-5, the V gene TRBV2; no reliable D call. Germline CDR1 SNHLY, CDR2 FYNNEI. This CDR3 contains 14 residues. Trimming stripped 8 bases from V and 2 bases from J, with 13 bases between. The CDR3 protein is CASARSLGNQPQHF. CDR3 sequence (DNA): TGTGCCAGCGCAAGGAGTTTGGGCAATCAGCCCCAGCATTTT.

This clonotype was observed at least ten times. The chain uses TRBV4-2 and TRBJ1-2, with TRBD1 matching 12 bases. V shed 4 bases and J 8 bases; nucleotides not matched to a gene: 2. Germline CDR1 is LGHNA and CDR2 is YNFKEQ. The CDR3 is 13 residues long. The CDR3 nucleotides are TGTGCCAGCAGCCCTGGGACAGGGGGCGGCTACACCTTC. Its protein is CASSPGTGGGYTF.